This T cell receptor beta chain was profiled in a study of OX40 agonist ivuxolimab in advanced cancers. Data came from immunoSEQ multiplex PCR; TCRdb stores just in-frame clones and leaves some out. The table has some 86,000 clones, roughly 94% seen once. The germline V and J ends were trimmed by 0 bases and 3 bases, with 15 bases remaining between them. Germline CDR1 reads LNHNV; CDR2 reads YYDKDF (reference sequence). This CDR3 contains 16 residues. Material: CD4+ or CD8+ T cells sorted from blood, obtained in a trial of the OX40 agonist ivuxolimab. The clonotype originates from an adult with an advanced solid tumor such as melanoma, head and neck, liver or kidney cancer. V is TRBV15 and J is TRBJ2-7; weak D call: TRBD2 (6 bases). The CDR3 loop is CATSRDLGTFDYEQYF. Here the CDR3 DNA reads TGTGCCACCAGCAGAGATCTAGGGACTTTTGACTACGAGCAGTACTTC.